Listed below are T cell receptor beta chains from one sample, sequenced in a study of OX40 agonist ivuxolimab in advanced cancers. Assay used: immunoSEQ multiplex PCR; TCRdb lists only in-frame clones, some missing. The data show around 44,000 clones, with approximately 84% seen just once and 0.3% to 0.4% held by the top ten. Here the sequenced sample was CD4+ or CD8+ T cells sorted from blood, taken in a trial of the OX40 agonist ivuxolimab. The receptors shown here come from an adult with an advanced solid tumor such as melanoma, head and neck, liver or kidney cancer. The CDR3 runs from the conserved cysteine through the conserved F or W. The order of the fields is V gene, clone size, J gene, D gene, CDR3 protein, CDR3 DNA. D genes are given only for firm matches. The size entry is marked missing in some rows and otherwise reads once, few, many or a size class.

v_gene: TRBV6-5; abundance: -; j_gene: TRBJ1-2; d_gene: TRBD1; CDR3aa: CASSVDRENRGYTF; CDR3nt: TGTGCCAGCAGTGTAGACAGGGAAAATAGAGGCTACACCTTC
v_gene: TRBV2; abundance: -; j_gene: TRBJ2-2; d_gene: -; CDR3aa: CASSESGTGELFF; CDR3nt: TGTGCCAGCAGTGAGTCGGGGACCGGGGAGCTGTTTTTT
v_gene: TRBV30; abundance: -; j_gene: TRBJ1-1; d_gene: TRBD1; CDR3aa: CAWSSPQAGGLGTEAFF; CDR3nt: TGTGCCTGGAGTTCACCCCAGGCAGGGGGTTTAGGTACTGAAGCTTTCTTT
v_gene: TRBV27; abundance: -; j_gene: TRBJ1-1; d_gene: -; CDR3aa: CASSPWAVGRRTEAFF; CDR3nt: TGTGCCAGCAGTCCCTGGGCGGTGGGTAGAAGGACTGAAGCTTTCTTT
v_gene: TRBV30; abundance: few; j_gene: TRBJ1-6; d_gene: TRBD1; CDR3aa: CAKRDRGDSPLHF; CDR3nt: TGTGCCAAACGGGACAGGGGTGATTCACCCCTCCACTTT
v_gene: TRBV6-5; abundance: -; j_gene: TRBJ1-1; d_gene: -; CDR3aa: CASSYVQGSEAFF; CDR3nt: TGTGCCAGCAGTTACGTACAGGGTTCTGAAGCTTTCTTT
v_gene: TRBV7-3; abundance: -; j_gene: TRBJ2-6; d_gene: -; CDR3aa: CASSLMAGTSSGANVLTF; CDR3nt: TGTGCCAGCAGCTTAATGGCAGGCACTAGCTCTGGGGCCAACGTCCTGACTTTC
v_gene: TRBV10-3; abundance: -; j_gene: TRBJ2-3; d_gene: TRBD2; CDR3aa: CATKRTSGGADTQYF; CDR3nt: TGTGCCACTAAACGGACTAGCGGAGGGGCAGATACGCAGTATTTT
v_gene: TRBV5-1; abundance: -; j_gene: TRBJ2-2; d_gene: -; CDR3aa: CASSLSDPSWTGELFF; CDR3nt: TGCGCCAGCAGCTTGTCCGACCCCTCTTGGACCGGGGAGCTGTTTTTT
v_gene: TRBV7-9; abundance: few; j_gene: TRBJ1-4; d_gene: -; CDR3aa: CASSLGIYEKLFF; CDR3nt: TGTGCCAGCAGCTTGGGTATCTACGAAAAACTGTTTTTT
v_gene: TRBV6-6; abundance: once; j_gene: TRBJ1-5; d_gene: TRBD1; CDR3aa: CASTGTGSNQPQHF; CDR3nt: TGTGCCAGCACCGGGACAGGGAGTAATCAGCCCCAGCATTTT
v_gene: TRBV28; abundance: -; j_gene: TRBJ2-4; d_gene: TRBD1; CDR3aa: CASNAGTGAIIQYF; CDR3nt: TGTGCCAGCAATGCCGGGACAGGAGCTATCATTCAGTACTTC
v_gene: TRBV7-2; abundance: -; j_gene: TRBJ2-5; d_gene: -; CDR3aa: CASSLVVDRAETQYF; CDR3nt: TGTGCCAGCAGCTTAGTGGTTGATAGGGCAGAGACCCAGTACTTC
v_gene: TRBV14; abundance: once; j_gene: TRBJ1-1; d_gene: TRBD1; CDR3aa: CASSHRLDRATEAFF; CDR3nt: TGTGCCAGCAGCCACCGACTCGACAGGGCGACTGAAGCTTTCTTT
v_gene: TRBV30; abundance: -; j_gene: TRBJ2-7; d_gene: -; CDR3aa: CAWSQVYEQYF; CDR3nt: TGTGCCTGGAGCCAGGTTTACGAGCAGTACTTC
v_gene: TRBV30; abundance: -; j_gene: TRBJ1-4; d_gene: -; CDR3aa: CAWSAGTEKLFF; CDR3nt: TGTGCCTGGAGTGCAGGGACTGAAAAACTGTTTTTT
v_gene: TRBV5-1; abundance: -; j_gene: TRBJ1-5; d_gene: -; CDR3aa: CASSYTGQGQPQHF; CDR3nt: TGCGCCAGCAGCTACACAGGGCAGGGTCAGCCCCAGCATTTT
v_gene: TRBV10-1; abundance: -; j_gene: TRBJ2-1; d_gene: -; CDR3aa: CASSETGCSYNEQFF; CDR3nt: TGCGCCAGCAGTGAGACAGGGTGCTCCTACAATGAGCAGTTCTTC
v_gene: TRBV5-4; abundance: -; j_gene: TRBJ2-3; d_gene: TRBD1; CDR3aa: CASSSRQGPDTQYF; CDR3nt: TGTGCCAGCAGCTCTAGACAGGGCCCAGATACGCAGTATTTT
v_gene: TRBV19; abundance: -; j_gene: TRBJ1-4; d_gene: -; CDR3aa: CASSIGGRQTGEKLFF; CDR3nt: TGTGCCAGTAGTATAGGCGGTAGACAGACGGGTGAAAAACTGTTTTTT
v_gene: TRBV7-2; abundance: once; j_gene: TRBJ1-5; d_gene: TRBD1; CDR3aa: CASSLEGTGGLEGNQPQHF; CDR3nt: TGTGCCAGCAGCTTAGAGGGGACAGGGGGTCTAGAAGGGAATCAGCCCCAGCATTTT
v_gene: TRBV4-1; abundance: -; j_gene: TRBJ2-3; d_gene: TRBD1; CDR3aa: CASSQVTGVTDTQYF; CDR3nt: TGCGCCAGCAGCCAAGTCACAGGGGTAACAGATACGCAGTATTTT
v_gene: TRBV5-4; abundance: -; j_gene: TRBJ1-2; d_gene: -; CDR3aa: CASSFPGGKGDGYTF; CDR3nt: TGTGCCAGCAGCTTCCCCGGGGGAAAAGGCGACGGCTACACCTTC
v_gene: TRBV9; abundance: -; j_gene: TRBJ1-1; d_gene: -; CDR3aa: CASSVLGATNTEAFF; CDR3nt: TGTGCCAGCAGCGTACTAGGAGCTACCAACACTGAAGCTTTCTTT
v_gene: TRBV27; abundance: few; j_gene: TRBJ2-7; d_gene: TRBD2; CDR3aa: CASSLGASGRGGEQYF; CDR3nt: TGTGCCAGCAGTTTAGGTGCTAGCGGGAGAGGCGGAGAGCAGTACTTC
v_gene: TRBV28; abundance: -; j_gene: TRBJ1-6; d_gene: TRBD1; CDR3aa: CASSRDSAISYNSPLHF; CDR3nt: TGTGCCAGCAGCCGGGACAGCGCCATCTCCTATAATTCACCCCTCCACTTT
v_gene: TRBV30; abundance: once; j_gene: TRBJ2-3; d_gene: -; CDR3aa: CAWTPSIGTDTQYF; CDR3nt: TGTGCCTGGACTCCTTCTATAGGGACAGATACGCAGTATTTT
v_gene: TRBV4-3; abundance: -; j_gene: TRBJ1-2; d_gene: -; CDR3aa: CASSHEGNYGYTF; CDR3nt: TGCGCCAGCAGCCATGAGGGGAACTATGGCTACACCTTC
v_gene: TRBV19; abundance: -; j_gene: TRBJ1-1; d_gene: -; CDR3aa: CASSIGYRENTEAFF; CDR3nt: TGTGCCAGTAGTATAGGGTACAGGGAGAACACTGAAGCTTTCTTT